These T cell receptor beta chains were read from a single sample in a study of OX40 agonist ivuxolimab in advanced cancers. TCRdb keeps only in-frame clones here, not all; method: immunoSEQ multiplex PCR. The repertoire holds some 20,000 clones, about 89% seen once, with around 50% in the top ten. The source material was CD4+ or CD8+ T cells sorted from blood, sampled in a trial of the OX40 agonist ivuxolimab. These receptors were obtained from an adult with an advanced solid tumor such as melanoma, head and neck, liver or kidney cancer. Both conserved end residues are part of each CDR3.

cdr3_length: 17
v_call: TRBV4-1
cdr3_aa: CASSPRTSGGNQETQYF

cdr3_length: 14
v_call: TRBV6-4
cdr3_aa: CASSDSREGPGYTF

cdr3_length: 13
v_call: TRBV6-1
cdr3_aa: CASSDRVQETQYF

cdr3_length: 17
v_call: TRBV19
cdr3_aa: CASSNVGGQGAYNEQFF

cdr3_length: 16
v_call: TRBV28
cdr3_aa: CASSTVSGAGTDTQYF

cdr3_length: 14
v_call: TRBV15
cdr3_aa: CATSGPGNTGELFF

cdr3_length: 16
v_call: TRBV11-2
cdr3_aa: CASSDRDRGRPETQYF

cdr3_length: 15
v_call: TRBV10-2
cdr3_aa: CASSQTGIYNSPLHF

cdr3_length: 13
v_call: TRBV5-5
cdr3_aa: CASSRDSNYEQYF

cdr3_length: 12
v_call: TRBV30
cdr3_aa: CAWDTSTDTQYF

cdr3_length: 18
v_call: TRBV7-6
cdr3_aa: CASSLNPGQPSGANVLTF

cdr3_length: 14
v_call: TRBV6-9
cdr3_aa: CASSYYGTGNEQFF

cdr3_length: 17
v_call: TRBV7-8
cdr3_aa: CASSPAMDRGSNTEAFF

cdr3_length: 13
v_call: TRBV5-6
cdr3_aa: CASSFGTNQPQHF

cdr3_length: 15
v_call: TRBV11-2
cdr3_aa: CASSSAGGRSDTQYF

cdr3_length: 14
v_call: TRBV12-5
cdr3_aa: CASGLGQGVGEQYF

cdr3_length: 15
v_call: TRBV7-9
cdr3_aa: CASSLSDRGVYGYTF

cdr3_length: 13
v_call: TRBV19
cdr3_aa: CASSIAEFTEAFF

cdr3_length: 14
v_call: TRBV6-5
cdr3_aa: CASSPGPQIYGYTF

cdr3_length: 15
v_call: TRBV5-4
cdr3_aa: CASSLTQGRESPLHF

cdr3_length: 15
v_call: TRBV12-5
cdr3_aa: CASGLFGGANEKLFF

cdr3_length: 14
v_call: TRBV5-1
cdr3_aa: CASSSGGRWETQYF

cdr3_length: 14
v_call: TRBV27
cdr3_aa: CASSTTPRAYEQYF

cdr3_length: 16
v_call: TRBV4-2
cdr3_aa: CASSRLERGNTGELFF

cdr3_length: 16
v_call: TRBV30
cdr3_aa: CAFWGGPGSGANVLTF

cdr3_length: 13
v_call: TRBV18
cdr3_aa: CASGGTATYEQYF

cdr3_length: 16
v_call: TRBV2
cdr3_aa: CASSDYRTGGFYEQYF

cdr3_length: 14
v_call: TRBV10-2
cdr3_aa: CASSGQPSTDTQYF

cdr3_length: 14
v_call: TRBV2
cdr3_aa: CASPPPDNIHGYTF

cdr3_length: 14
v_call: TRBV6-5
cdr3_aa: CASSPLGLASEQYF

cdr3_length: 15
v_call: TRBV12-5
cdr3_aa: CASGAGTSWGETQYF

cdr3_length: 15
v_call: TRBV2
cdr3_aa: CASRPDHSPNYGYTF

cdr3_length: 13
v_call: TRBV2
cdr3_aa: CASRWMGNTEAFF

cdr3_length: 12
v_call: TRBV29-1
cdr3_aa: CSVKWLNTEAFF

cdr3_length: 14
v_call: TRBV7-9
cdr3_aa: CASSARWGGNEQFF

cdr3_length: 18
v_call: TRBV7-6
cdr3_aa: CASSLFGLAEEGTYEQYF

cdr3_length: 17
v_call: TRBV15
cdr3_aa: CATSRQPRQGARYEQYF

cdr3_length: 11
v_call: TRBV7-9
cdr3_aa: CASSFKTEAFF

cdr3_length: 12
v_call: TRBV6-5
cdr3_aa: CASRGSYNEQFF

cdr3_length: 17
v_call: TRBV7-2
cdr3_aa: CASSSGLAGGLQETQYF

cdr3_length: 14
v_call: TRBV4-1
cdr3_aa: CASSPQGRNTEAFF

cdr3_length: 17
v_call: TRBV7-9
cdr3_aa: CASSPPTGPSSYNEQFF

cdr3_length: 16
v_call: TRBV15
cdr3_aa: CATSRGFLDSNQPQHF

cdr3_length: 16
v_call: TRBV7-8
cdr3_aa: CASSLFGPGPYNEQFF

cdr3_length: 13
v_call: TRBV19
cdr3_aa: CASTLEGNQPQHF

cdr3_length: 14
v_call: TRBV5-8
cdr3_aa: CASSSGLGLYEQYF

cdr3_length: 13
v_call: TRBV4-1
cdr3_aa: CASSLGQGVEAFF

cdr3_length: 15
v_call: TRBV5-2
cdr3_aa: CASSVGQPGSYEQYF

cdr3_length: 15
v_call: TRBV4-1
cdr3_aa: CASRTSGGYTDTQYF